This paragraph reports one T cell receptor (beta chain). No antigen is known for it. TCRdb ran MiXCR on the reads and lists one entry per CDR3 protein. The sample has a few hundred thousand distinct CDR3 sequences, approximately 22% seen once. This sample is part of a study of T cell repertoires in cytomegalovirus infection. Findings of the study overall: HLA-C-restricted CMV-specific TCR beta clonotypes prevailed in the ex vivo response. Adding up the frequency of public TCR beta families identified people who carried CMV plus the relevant HLA.

CDR3 size: 15 residues. V was clipped by 3 bases and J by 1 base, with 10 bases between them. The clonotype originates from a human donor in good health (CMV status not recorded). Some clones in this sample may be carry-over from other donors' samples. Sequencing used CD8+ T cells from PBMCs. The chain combines TRBV12-3 or TRBV12-4 with TRBJ2-1; weak D call: TRBD1 (6 bases). The CDR3 bases are TGTGCCAGCAGTTTCCCCAGGGGTTCCTACAATGAGCAGTTCTTC. It specifies CASSFPRGSYNEQFF.